This T cell receptor beta chain was sequenced during a study of CD8 T cells in ankylosing spondylitis. Whole-study findings and limits: Disease-associated clones were reportedly significantly overrepresented in matched ankylosing spondylitis synovial fluid. Some motif variants were previously reported in reactive arthritis synovial fluid and blood. Peripheral blood samples showed relatively rare disease-linked clones, and these clones were CD8+. Within ankylosing spondylitis blood, a TCR beta motif made up of several highly homologous variants appeared to be characteristic.

Preparation of TCR beta libraries was done by quantitative 5'-RACE with molecular barcodes. TCRdb passed the 5' RACE reads through MiXCR, listing each CDR3 protein once. The top ten clones hold roughly 15% of a sample with about 330,000 distinct CDR3 sequences, approximately 8.2% of them seen once. The germline V gene has CDR1 KGHDR and CDR2 SFDVKD. CDR3 size: 12 residues. V was clipped by 9 bases and J by 5 bases; unmatched bases: 2. In the case of this clonotype: Its antigen is not identified.

The V and J genes are TRBV24-1 and TRBJ2-7, with 11 nucleotides matching TRBD1. This sequence originates from a male donor with ankylosing spondylitis. Sequencing used blood, either unsorted or a sorted T cell fraction (not recorded which). CDR3 residues: CATGQGADEQYF. DNA for the CDR3: TGTGCCACCGGACAGGGGGCAGACGAGCAGTACTTC.